This entry features one TCR beta chain sequence. Its antigen is currently unknown. The data were obtained in a study of cytomegalovirus exposure and HLA in healthy donors. Study details: Among the roughly 370 genotyped donors, 65% to 85% were placed in the Caucasian-associated ancestry cluster.

PCR was performed using 60 Vbeta and 13 Jbeta primers. This table comes from immunoSEQ multiplex PCR, and its TCRdb copy is limited to in-frame clones, with some not included. The top ten clones hold around 0.1% of a sample with 150,000 to 200,000 clones, over 65% of them seen once. Notes on the study in general: In a later analysis, HLA-C alleles had the fewest associated TCRs, DRB1 alleles the most. Per a later analysis, HLA-associated TCR beta chains showed more clonal expansion than other, equally common TCR beta chains. Later analysis reportedly placed an Asian-associated ancestry cluster below the approximately 700-donor mean in N-insertions.

The sequence was collected from a boy younger than 10 in good health and CMV-seronegative. Sequences were obtained from PBMCs.

CDR3 in amino acids: CASRPDPQGGRGYTF. The DNA of the CDR3 is TGTGCCAGCAGACCAGACCCACAGGGGGGTCGGGGCTACACCTTC. The chain links TRBV6-1 to TRBJ1-2; TRBD1 agrees at 8 bases. This CDR3 contains 15 residues. Trimming took 6 bases from V and 8 from J; bases not matched to a gene: 14. In germline, CDR1 is MNHNS, CDR2 SASEGT.